Included here is one T cell receptor beta chain sequence, with context. Its antigen is unidentified. V shed 2 bases and J shed 6 bases, with 11 bases lying between them. CDR3 length: 14 residues. Germline V CDR1 and CDR2: SGHTA, FQGNSA. The data were obtained in a study of CD8 T cells in ankylosing spondylitis. Findings of the study overall: One TCR beta motif, made up of 7 or 8 highly homologous variants, appeared characteristic of ankylosing spondylitis blood. In peripheral blood, disease-linked CD8+ clones occurred at relatively low frequencies. The study looked at matched synovial fluid samples from ankylosing spondylitis patients. Disease-linked clones were reported to be significantly enriched there.

TCRdb analysed the 5' RACE reads with MiXCR anew, one entry per CDR3 protein. Here the sample spans around 300,000 distinct CDR3 sequences, roughly 11% being singletons. The chain links TRBV7-2 to TRBJ1-5, with D perhaps TRBD1 (6 bases). Sequencing used blood, either unsorted or a sorted T cell fraction (not recorded which). The receptor's source is a female donor with ankylosing spondylitis or in good health (not recorded which). In DNA form, the CDR3 reads TGTGCCAGCAGCTTACGGCAGGGGAGTCAGCCCCAGCATTTT. Residues: CASSLRQGSQPQHF.